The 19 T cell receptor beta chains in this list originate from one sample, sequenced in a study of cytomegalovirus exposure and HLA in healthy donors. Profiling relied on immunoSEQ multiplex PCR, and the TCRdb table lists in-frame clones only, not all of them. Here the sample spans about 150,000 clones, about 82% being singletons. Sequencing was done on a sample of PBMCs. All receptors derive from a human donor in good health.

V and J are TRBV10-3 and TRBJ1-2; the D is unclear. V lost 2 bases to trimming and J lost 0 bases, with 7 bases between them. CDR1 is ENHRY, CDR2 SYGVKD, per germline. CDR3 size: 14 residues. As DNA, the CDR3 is TGTGCCATCAGTGAGGGGCCTCCTAACTATGGCTACACCTTC. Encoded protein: CAISEGPPNYGYTF.

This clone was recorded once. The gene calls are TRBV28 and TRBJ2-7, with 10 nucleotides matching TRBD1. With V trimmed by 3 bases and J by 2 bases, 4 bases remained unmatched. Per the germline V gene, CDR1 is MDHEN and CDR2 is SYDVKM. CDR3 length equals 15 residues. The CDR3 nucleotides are TGTGCCAGCAGTTTTTTCGGACAGGGGGCCTACGAGCAGTACTTC. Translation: CASSFFGQGAYEQYF.

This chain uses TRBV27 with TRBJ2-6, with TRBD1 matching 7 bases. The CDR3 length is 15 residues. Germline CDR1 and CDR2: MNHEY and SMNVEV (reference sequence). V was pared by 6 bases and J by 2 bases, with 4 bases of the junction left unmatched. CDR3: CASSLQGTGANVLTF. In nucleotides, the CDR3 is TGTGCCAGCAGCCTACAGGGGACTGGGGCCAACGTCCTGACTTTC. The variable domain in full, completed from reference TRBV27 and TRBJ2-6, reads EAQVTQNPRYLITVTGKKLTVTCSQNMNHEYMSWYRQDPGLGLRQIYYSMNVEVTDKGDVPEGYKVSRKEKRNFPLILESPSPNQTSLYFCASSLQGTGANVLTFGAGSRLTVL.

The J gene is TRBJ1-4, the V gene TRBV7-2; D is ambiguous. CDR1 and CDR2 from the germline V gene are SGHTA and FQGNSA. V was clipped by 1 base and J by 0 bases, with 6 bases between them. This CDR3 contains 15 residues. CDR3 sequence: CASSLDRATNEKLFF. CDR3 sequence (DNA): TGTGCCAGCAGCTTAGATCGTGCAACTAATGAAAAACTGTTTTTT.

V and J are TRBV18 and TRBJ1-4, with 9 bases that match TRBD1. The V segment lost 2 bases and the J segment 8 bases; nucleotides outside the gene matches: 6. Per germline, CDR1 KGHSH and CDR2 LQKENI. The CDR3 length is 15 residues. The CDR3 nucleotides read TGTGCCAGCTCACCAAGCTACAGGGGGCAAGAAAAACTGTTTTTT. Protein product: CASSPSYRGQEKLFF.

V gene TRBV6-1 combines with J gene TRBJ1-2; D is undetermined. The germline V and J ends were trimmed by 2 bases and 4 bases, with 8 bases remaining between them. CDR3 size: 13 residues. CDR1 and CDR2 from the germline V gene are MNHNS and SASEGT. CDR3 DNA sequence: TGTGCCAGCAGTGAATTGAACTTCTATGGCTACACCTTC. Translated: CASSELNFYGYTF.

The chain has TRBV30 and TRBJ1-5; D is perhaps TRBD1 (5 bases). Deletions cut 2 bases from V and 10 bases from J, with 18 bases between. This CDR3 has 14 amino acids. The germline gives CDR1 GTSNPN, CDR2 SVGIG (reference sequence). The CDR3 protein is CAWSLSRAGTPQHF. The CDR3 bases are TGTGCCTGGAGTCTTTCCAGGGCGGGAACCCCCCAGCATTTT.

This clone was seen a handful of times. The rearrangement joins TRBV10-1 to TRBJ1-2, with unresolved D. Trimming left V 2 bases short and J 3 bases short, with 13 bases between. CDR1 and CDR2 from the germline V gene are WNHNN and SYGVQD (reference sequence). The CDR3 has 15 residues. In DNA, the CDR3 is TGCGCCAGCAGTGAGGAGGGTCTGGTATACTATGGCTACACCTTC. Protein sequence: CASSEEGLVYYGYTF.

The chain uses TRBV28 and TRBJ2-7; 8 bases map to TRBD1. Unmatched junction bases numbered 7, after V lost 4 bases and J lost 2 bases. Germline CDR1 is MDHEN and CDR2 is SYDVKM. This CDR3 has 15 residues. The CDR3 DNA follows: TGTGCCAGCAGTTCATCCAGGGGGCTGACCTACGAGCAGTACTTC. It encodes CASSSSRGLTYEQYF.

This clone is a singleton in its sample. This chain's CDR3 is CASGTELYEQYF. In nucleotides, the CDR3 is TGTGCTTCCGGGACAGAACTCTACGAGCAGTACTTC. This sequence joins TRBV6-6 and TRBJ2-7; 7 positions match TRBD1. CDR1 MNHNY and CDR2 SVGAGI come from the germline V gene (reference sequence). CDR3 length equals 12 residues.

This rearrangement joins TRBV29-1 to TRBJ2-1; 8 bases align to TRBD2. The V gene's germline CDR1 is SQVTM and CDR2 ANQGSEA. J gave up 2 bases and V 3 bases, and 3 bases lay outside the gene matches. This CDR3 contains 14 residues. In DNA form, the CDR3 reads TGCAGCGTTGACGGGGGGGCCCCCTACAATGAGCAGTTCTTC. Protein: CSVDGGAPYNEQFF.

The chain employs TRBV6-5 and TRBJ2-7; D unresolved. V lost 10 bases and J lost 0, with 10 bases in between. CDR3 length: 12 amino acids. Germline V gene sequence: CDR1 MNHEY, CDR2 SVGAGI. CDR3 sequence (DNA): TGTGCCACCGGGTTGTTCTCCTACGAGCAGTACTTC. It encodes CATGLFSYEQYF.

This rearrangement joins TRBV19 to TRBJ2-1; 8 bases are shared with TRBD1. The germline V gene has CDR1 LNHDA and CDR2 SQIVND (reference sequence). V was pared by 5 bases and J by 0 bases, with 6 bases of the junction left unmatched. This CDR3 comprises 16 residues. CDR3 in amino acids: CASSFRGPGSYNEQFF. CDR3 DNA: TGTGCCAGTAGTTTCAGGGGGCCTGGCTCCTACAATGAGCAGTTCTTC.

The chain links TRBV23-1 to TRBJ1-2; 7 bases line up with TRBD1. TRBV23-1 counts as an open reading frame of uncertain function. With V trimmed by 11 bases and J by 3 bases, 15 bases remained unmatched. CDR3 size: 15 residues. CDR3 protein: CAGSTGQGEDYGYTF. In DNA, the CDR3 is TGCGCCGGCTCGACAGGCCAGGGGGAGGACTATGGCTACACCTTC.

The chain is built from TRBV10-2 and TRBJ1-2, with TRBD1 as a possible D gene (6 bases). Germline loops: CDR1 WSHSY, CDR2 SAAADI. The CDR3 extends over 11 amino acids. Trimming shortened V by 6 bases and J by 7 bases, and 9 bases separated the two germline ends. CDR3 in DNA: TGCGCCAGCAGGGACAGTCTTGGCTACACCTTC. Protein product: CASRDSLGYTF.

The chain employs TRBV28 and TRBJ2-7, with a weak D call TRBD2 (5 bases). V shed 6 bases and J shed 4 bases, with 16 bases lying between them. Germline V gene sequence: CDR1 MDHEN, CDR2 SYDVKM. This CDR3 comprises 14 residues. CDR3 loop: CASSPDAWEYEQYF. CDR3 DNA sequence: TGTGCCAGCAGCCCAGATGCGTGGGAGTACGAGCAGTACTTC.

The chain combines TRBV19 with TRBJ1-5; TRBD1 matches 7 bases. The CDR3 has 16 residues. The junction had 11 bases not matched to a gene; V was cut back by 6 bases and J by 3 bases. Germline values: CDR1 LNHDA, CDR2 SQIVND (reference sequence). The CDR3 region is CASRVYRDSSNQPQHF. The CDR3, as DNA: TGTGCCAGTAGGGTGTACCGGGACAGCTCCAATCAGCCCCAGCATTTT.

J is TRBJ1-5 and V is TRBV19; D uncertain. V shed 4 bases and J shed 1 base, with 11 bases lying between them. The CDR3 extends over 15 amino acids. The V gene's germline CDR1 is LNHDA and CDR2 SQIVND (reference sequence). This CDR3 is CASSSLGASNQPQHF. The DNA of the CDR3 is TGTGCCAGTAGTAGTCTGGGCGCGAGCAATCAGCCCCAGCATTTT.

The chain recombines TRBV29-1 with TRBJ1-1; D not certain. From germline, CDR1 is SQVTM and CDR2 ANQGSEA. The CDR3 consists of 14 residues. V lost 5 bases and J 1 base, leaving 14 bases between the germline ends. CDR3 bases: TGCAGCGTTTCCGGCGGGTGGGGGAACACTGAAGCTTTCTTT. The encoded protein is CSVSGGWGNTEAFF.